The sequence of this T cell receptor beta chain was determined in a study of blood T cell repertoires in COVID-19. Study-wide context: Sites in the United States, Italy and Spain provided acute and convalescent COVID-19 samples. The cDNA or gDNA used as material had been derived from T cells, B-cell-depleted T cells, or PBMCs.

The CDR3 spans 14 residues. Germline loops: CDR1 LGHDT, CDR2 YNNKEL (reference sequence). V shed 4 bases and J shed 2 bases, with 11 bases lying between them. Assay: immunoSEQ multiplex PCR; the TCRdb copy retains only in-frame clones and omits some. The sample lists fewer than 350,000 clones, 85% to 90% occurring once. This clone has a single count. Sequenced material: peripheral blood. The origin of this receptor is a woman aged 25 to 39 with COVID-19, enrolled during active disease. The chain employs TRBV3-1 (or the pseudogene TRBV3-2) and TRBJ2-5, with D possibly TRBD1 on 5 matching bases. CDR3 protein: CASSLWTSQETQYF. CDR3 in DNA: TGTGCCAGCAGCCTATGGACATCTCAAGAGACCCAGTACTTC.